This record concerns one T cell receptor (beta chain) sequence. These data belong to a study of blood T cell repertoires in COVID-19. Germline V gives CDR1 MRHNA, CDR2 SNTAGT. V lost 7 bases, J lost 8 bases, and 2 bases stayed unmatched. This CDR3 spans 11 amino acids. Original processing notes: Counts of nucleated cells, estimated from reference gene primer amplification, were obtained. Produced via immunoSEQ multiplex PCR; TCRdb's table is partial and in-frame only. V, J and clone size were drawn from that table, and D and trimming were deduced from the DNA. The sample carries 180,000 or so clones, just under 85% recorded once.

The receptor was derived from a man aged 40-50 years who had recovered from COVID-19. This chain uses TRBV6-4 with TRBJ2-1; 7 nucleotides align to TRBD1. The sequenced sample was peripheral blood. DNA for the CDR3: TGTGCCAGCAACAGGGGATATGAGCAGTTCTTC. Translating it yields CASNRGYEQFF.